This TCR beta chain originates from a study of cytomegalovirus exposure and HLA in healthy donors. Whole-study results and caveats: As was reported, the HLA-A and HLA-B alleles of most subjects were accurately predicted from TCR beta sequences.

A word on this clone: What it binds is not known.

The CDR3 is 14 residues long. From germline, CDR1 is SGHRS and CDR2 YFSETQ. The germline V and J ends were trimmed by 5 bases and 2 bases, with 11 bases remaining between them. Amplification used 60 Vbeta primers and 13 Jbeta primers. Measured with immunoSEQ multiplex PCR; TCRdb has only the in-frame clones, and not every one. The sample has about 120,000 clones; the top ten hold roughly 3.5%. The receptor's source is a man aged 18 to 35 in good health and CMV-seronegative. Source material: PBMCs. V gene TRBV5-1 combines with J gene TRBJ1-5; weak D call: TRBD1 (6 bases). The CDR3 nucleotides read TGCGCCAGCAGTTTTTCAGGGGGCAATCAGCCCCAGCATTTT. Translating gives CASSFSGGNQPQHF. The whole variable domain, remainder taken from reference TRBV5-1 and TRBJ1-5, is KAGVTQTPRYLIKTRGQQVTLSCSPISGHRSVSWYQQTPGQGLQFLFEYFSETQRNKGNFPGRFSGRQFSNSRSEMNVSTLELGDSALYLCASSFSGGNQPQHFGDGTRLSIL.